Included here is one T cell receptor beta chain sequence, with context. The antigen is undetermined. Cells defined as naive were viable CD3+CD4+ or CD3+CD8+ and CCR7+CD45RA+CD45RO-CD95-CD27+CD28+. These data originate in a study of T cells after posttransplantation cyclophosphamide. Method: immunoSEQ multiplex PCR; TCRdb's copy keeps in-frame clones and lacks some. The data hold more than 30,000 clones, with about 89% observed a single time. Study-wide findings and caveats: Recipient CMV seropositivity and CMV reactivation strongly tracked TRB clonality. Tissue-infiltrating T cells from skin or gut overlapped little with blood T cells.

Looked up from germline, CDR1 is KGHSH and CDR2 is LQKENI. The CDR3 totals 15 residues. The V end lost 1 base, the J end lost 3 bases, and 12 bases lay between the germline ends. This receptor was obtained from a woman aged 55-75 years in good health, CMV-negative, and a related stem cell transplant donor. This rearrangement joins TRBV18 to TRBJ1-1, with TRBD1 as a possible D gene (5 bases). Sequenced sample: naive CD4+ T cells sorted from PBMCs. The CDR3 DNA is TGTGCCAGCTCACCACTCCTGACAGACTACACTGAAGCTTTCTTT. Translation gives CASSPLLTDYTEAFF.